This T cell receptor beta chain stems from a study of cytomegalovirus exposure and HLA in healthy donors (dated 2017 in TCRdb). About the full investigation: An earlier analysis of 587 of the donors reported 250 to 350 Gb of sequence data and 95 million to 130 million unique TCR beta sequences obtained from about 180 million T cells. Genome-wide SNP genotypes for about three fifths of the roughly 670 donors were used in a later genetic analysis, which treated that subset as a discovery cohort. Rather than using new phenotypic data, the later analysis identified candidate immune exposures from TCR beta sequences and from how often those sequences occurred across donors. Typing coverage varied by locus: roughly 629-640 donors for A, B, C, DRB1 and DQB1; 522 for DQA1; over 600 for DPA1; approximately 490 for DPB1. To predict cytomegalovirus infection status, the study combined high-throughput TCR immunosequencing, statistical association of individual TCRs with disease status, and machine learning. An early release that covered about 600 HLA-typed donors contained around 300 gigabases of sequencing data and 75 million to 100 million unique TCR sequences. The study used immunosequencing to profile the T cell repertoires of around 600 subjects and linked those repertoires to cytomegalovirus serostatus. Both class I and class II loci were covered by HLA typing, at four-digit resolution. Donor age, sex, ethnicity and CMV serostatus were compiled alongside the repertoire data. A later analysis re-analyzed previously published TCR beta repertoires from several hundred donors and added high-resolution HLA genotyping to study TCR occurrence patterns. Along with the roughly 670-subject first cohort, a separate validation cohort of over a hundred different subjects was used. Among over 350 genotyped donors of the cohort, an average of approximately 240,000 unique TCR beta nucleotide sequences were sequenced per donor, 15% to 20% of them non-productive. Four or five DR-DQ haplotypes were handled as single units for association and clustering because linkage in the cohort was strong. In an earlier analysis of several hundred of the donors, high-throughput TCR beta sequencing was used to judge whether each TCR beta V gene segment behaved as functional or pseudogenic. Of the 300 to 500 genotyped donors, roughly 80% were placed in the genetic ancestry cluster associated with self-reported Caucasian donors. All discovery cohort repertoires had been generated on a single sequencing platform. The study was designed to test whether signatures of past pathogen exposure could be identified by cataloging public T cell receptors. The paper's findings and limits, for the study overall: The study gave a list of 150 to 200 TCR beta chains associated with cytomegalovirus. In vitro tests confirmed that three of the cytomegalovirus-associated TCR beta chains recognize cytomegalovirus antigens. The cohort was sequenced for TCR beta chains only, and without alpha or paired-chain data the features that could be detected were limited. In both the original and validation cohorts, the classifier was reported to diagnose cytomegalovirus status with high specificity and sensitivity. It was suggested by the authors that the approach could potentially be generalized to other disease states and immunological phenotypes. Because counts were too low, roughly 18 rarely observed V segments, including chromosome 9 orphons, were left out of the earlier analysis of roughly 600 of the donors. Because HLA typing was unavailable for some donors at each locus, only the typed subset was used in association tests. Roughly uniform sequencing depth across donors was assumed in presence/absence analyses, although this assumption may not hold. When HLA alleles, especially DR and DQ, strongly co-occurred, TCR associations were difficult to assign to individual alleles. A later analysis found that HLA-associated TCR beta chains were more clonally expanded and had lower generation probabilities than equally common non-associated chains. Correlated functional status among segregating V segments might be attributable to linkage disequilibrium, but an unknown experimental factor could not be ruled out. A further reported finding was that TCR beta sequences accurately predicted the HLA-A and HLA-B alleles for most subjects in the first cohort. Several of the top co-occurrence clusters appeared to be linked to parvovirus B19, influenza, CMV and Epstein-Barr virus, according to a later analysis. Most TCR sequences were seen in very few donors, while some public TCRs were found in many individuals. The 87-base-pair reads could not distinguish some IMGT-functional V segments, including TRBV6-2 and TRBV6-3, so those segments were excluded. According to a later genetic analysis, donors in an Asian-associated ancestry cluster had fewer N-insertions in productive TCRs than the roughly 700-donor mean. An earlier analysis of approximately 590 of the donors showed that most TCR beta V segments appeared in productive rearrangements either about 90% or about 30% of the time, which broadly matched IMGT annotations. At a false discovery rate of 0.05, a later analysis linked some 18,000 TCR beta sequences to specific HLA alleles. An association between a missense DCLRE1C variant and V-gene and J-gene trimming of TCR beta chains was found in a later genetic analysis and replicated in an independent cohort. In a later analysis, most CMV-associated TCR beta chains were found to appear HLA-restricted, with HLA associations seemingly driven largely by CMV exposure. In a later analysis, TCR association rates were found to vary across HLA loci, with the most associated TCRs seen for DRB1 alleles and the fewest for HLA-C alleles. Immune exposure information for the cohort was limited to CMV serostatus. The sequencing pipeline was judged likely to have produced a cluster of highly shared sequence variants as a technical artifact.

Preparation of the library involved the immunoSEQ multiplex PCR assay. A mixture of 60 forward primers for TCR Vbeta segments and 13 reverse primers for TCR Jbeta segments was used in the multiplex PCR. A multiplex PCR assay on genomic DNA amplified the CDR3 region of rearranged TCR beta genes. The Illumina HiSeq System was used to sequence the amplified TCR beta libraries as 87-base-pair reads. The original methods were these. Across the roughly 670 repertoires, a later analysis counted 80 million or so unique TCR beta chains, approximately 10 million of which were shared by at least two donors. Raw reads were error-corrected and collapsed into unique sequences with a nearest-neighbor algorithm that merged closely related sequences to remove PCR and sequencing errors. CDR3 sequences were aligned to IMGT reference sequences to assign V, D and J gene segments. For a sequence to be retained, a match of at least six nucleotides was required to both a V gene segment and a J gene segment. Rearrangements were called productive when the CDR3 lacked stop codons and stayed in frame with V and J; all others were non-productive. CDR3 was defined by IMGT convention, running from the second conserved V-encoded cysteine to the conserved J-encoded phenylalanine. The earlier analysis of some 550 of the donors excluded any sequence lacking an unambiguous match to a single V gene segment. An earlier analysis of a few hundred of the donors called V segments functional above 56.7% productive rearrangements and segregating when the between-donor standard deviation exceeded 5%. A statistical classification framework was built for diagnosing cytomegalovirus status from the catalog of TCR beta chain sequences. In a later analysis, TCR nucleotide sequences were compared against IMGT/GENE-DB human TR gene sequences so that V and J genes could be assigned. The TCRdist pipeline was used in a later analysis to assign CDR3 sequences and most-parsimonious VDJ recombination scenarios. In a later analysis, each TCR beta chain was defined by its CDR3 amino acid sequence together with its V-gene family, and reads without a unique V-gene family were excluded. As a way to deal with suspected cross-contamination and a sequencing artifact, a later analysis dropped 592 nucleotide sequences that were highly shared and had low generation probability. In a later analysis, a clonal expansion index for each public chain was calculated from normalized within-repertoire ranks of inferred template counts. Generation probabilities in a later analysis came from a VDJ recombination model fitted to out-of-frame rearrangements, and those results were checked against IGoR. Hypergeometric tests were used in a later analysis to score TCR-TCR, TCR-HLA and TCR-CMV co-occurrence, with a repertoire-size bias correction applied to the TCR pairs. A later analysis estimated false discovery rates by permuting HLA or CMV assignments 20 times. In a later analysis, co-occurring TCRs were grouped with DBSCAN, and TCRdist sequence similarity was added when clustering was performed within HLA-allele-positive subsets. Co-occurrence clustering excluded repertoires with fewer than 30,000 or more than 120,000 public chains, plus five with anomalous nucleotide sharing. TCRdb provides this immuneACCESS table in a form limited to in-frame rearrangements. Some clones are lacking; in checked studies, under half of them reflect an unresolved V gene, and why the rest are absent is not known. Clone size and the V and J calls come from that table; the DNA yielded D and trimming. The table for this sample lists some 110,000 clones; about 76% of them were counted only once. The ten largest account for around 4% of the sample.

The cohort comprised 666 healthy bone marrow donors. At the time of sampling, all cohort members were nominally healthy, though unrecorded immune exposures were likely present. The donor tested CMV seronegative, placing the donor among the 350 or so seronegative members of the cohort. A peripheral blood sample was collected from each donor, and TCR beta sequencing was performed on peripheral blood mononuclear cells. Genomic DNA extraction from the blood cell samples was performed with the Qiagen DNeasy Blood Extraction Kit. A word on this clone: Its specific antigen is unknown. No much larger clonotype is one base removed from it; base qualities were not supplied.

The CDR3 has 13 amino acids, counting the end cysteine and phenylalanine. The sequence is cut down to CDR3 DNA, 39 bases in frame from base 1. In the germline V gene, CDR1 corresponds to SGHAT and CDR2 to FQNNGV. V has 1 base trimmed and J has 7 bases trimmed; junction bases matching no gene number 3. Rearrangement joined TRBV11-2 to TRBJ2-7, with TRBD2 matching 8 junction bases. The TCR was taken from a woman younger than 45 in good health and CMV-seronegative. Material for sequencing was PBMCs. The DNA is as follows: TGTGCCAGCAGCTTAGGGGCGGGAGGAGAGCAGTACTTC. It encodes CASSLGAGGEQYF.